One sample yielded the 2 T cell receptor beta chains listed below, sequenced in a study of T cell responses to AZD1222 COVID-19 vaccine. Repertoires were generated with immunoSEQ multiplex PCR, while TCRdb's copy carries only in-frame clones and drops some. The repertoire holds 30,000 to 35,000 clones, with 78% as singletons. The sample was peripheral blood, taken 28 days after the second AZD1222 dose. Receptors originate from an adult who received the AZD1222 COVID-19 vaccine.

The genes are TRBV28 and TRBJ1-3; D is perhaps TRBD1 (6 bases). The germline V gene has CDR1 MDHEN and CDR2 SYDVKM. The CDR3 extends over 14 amino acids. Trimming left V 3 bases short and J 8 bases short, with 14 bases between. The CDR3 spells CASSFSQGIDTIYF. The CDR3 nucleotides read TGTGCCAGCAGTTTCTCGCAGGGGATAGACACCATATATTTT.

This clone was picked up a small number of times. The V gene is TRBV9, the J gene TRBJ1-1; weak D call: TRBD1 (5 bases). Germline V lookup: CDR1 SGDLS, CDR2 YYNGEE. This CDR3 has 15 residues. The V gene lost 2 bases and the J gene lost 3 bases, with 14 bases spanning the gap. Written as DNA, the CDR3 is TGTGCCAGCAGCGTGATTTGGGGAGGGGACACTGAAGCTTTCTTT. Translation gives CASSVIWGGDTEAFF.